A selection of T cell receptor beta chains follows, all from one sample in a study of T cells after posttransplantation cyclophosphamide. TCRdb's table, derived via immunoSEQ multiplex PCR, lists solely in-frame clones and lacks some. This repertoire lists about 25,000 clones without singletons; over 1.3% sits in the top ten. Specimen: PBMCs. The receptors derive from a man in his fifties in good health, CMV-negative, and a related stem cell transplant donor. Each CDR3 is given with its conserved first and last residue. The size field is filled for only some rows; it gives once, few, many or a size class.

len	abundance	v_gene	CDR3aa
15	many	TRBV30	CAWIKSGMWFGEQFF
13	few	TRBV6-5	CASSYGDSYEQYF
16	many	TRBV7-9	CASSLVPAGGYNEQFF
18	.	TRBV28	CASSLSPGLGILQETQYF
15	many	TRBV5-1	CASSLGGQNTGELFF
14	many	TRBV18	CASSPGTGNYGYTF
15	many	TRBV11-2	CASSSYTGRGNIQYF
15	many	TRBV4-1	CASSHEHAAKNIQYF
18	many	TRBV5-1	CASSLLAGGTAGTGELFF
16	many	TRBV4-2	CASSPYSGGHQETQYF
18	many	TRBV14	CASSQRTLAGGRGETQYF
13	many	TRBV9	CASNKRDTDTQYF